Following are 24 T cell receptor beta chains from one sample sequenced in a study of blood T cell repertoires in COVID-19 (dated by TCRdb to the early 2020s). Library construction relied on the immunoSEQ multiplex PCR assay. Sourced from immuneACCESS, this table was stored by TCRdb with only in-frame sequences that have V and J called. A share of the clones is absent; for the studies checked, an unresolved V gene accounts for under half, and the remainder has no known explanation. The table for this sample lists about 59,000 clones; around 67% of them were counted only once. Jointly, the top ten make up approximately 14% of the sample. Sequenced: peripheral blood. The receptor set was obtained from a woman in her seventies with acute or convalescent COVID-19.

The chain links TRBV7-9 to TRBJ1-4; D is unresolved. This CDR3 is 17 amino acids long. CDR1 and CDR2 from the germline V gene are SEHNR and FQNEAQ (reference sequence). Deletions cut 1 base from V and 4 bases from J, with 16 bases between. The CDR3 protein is CASSLVNEAGDNEKLFF. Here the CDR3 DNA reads TGTGCCAGCAGCTTAGTTAATGAGGCCGGGGATAATGAAAAACTGTTTTTT.

CDR3 residues: CASSLERGGLYEQYV. The CDR3 nucleotides are TGTGCCAGCAGCTTAGAACGGGGGGGCCTCTACGAGCAGTACGTC. The chain links TRBV11-2 to TRBJ2-7; 8 nucleotides agree with TRBD2. The CDR3 extends over 15 amino acids. CDR1 is SGHAT, CDR2 FQNNGV, per germline. The ends lost 0 bases at V and 3 bases at J; junction bases unmatched: 4.

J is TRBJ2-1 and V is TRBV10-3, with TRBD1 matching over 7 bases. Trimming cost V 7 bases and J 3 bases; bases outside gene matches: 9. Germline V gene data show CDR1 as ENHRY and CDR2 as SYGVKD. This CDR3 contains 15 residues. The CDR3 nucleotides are TGTGCCATCACCACGGGACAGCGAAGCTACAATGAGCAGTTCTTC. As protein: CAITTGQRSYNEQFF.

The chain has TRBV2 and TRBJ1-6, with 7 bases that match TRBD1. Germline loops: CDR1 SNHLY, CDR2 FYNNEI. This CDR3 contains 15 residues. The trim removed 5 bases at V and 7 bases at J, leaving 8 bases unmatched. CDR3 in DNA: TGTGCCAGCAGTTCCCGAGGGGGCGTCAATTCACCCCTCCACTTT. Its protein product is CASSSRGGVNSPLHF.

The chain's CDR3 is CASRDSGGGYNEQFF. The DNA of the CDR3 is TGCGCCAGCAGGGACAGCGGGGGAGGATACAATGAGCAGTTCTTC. J is TRBJ2-1 and V is TRBV10-2, with TRBD2 identical over 8 bases. The V gene end was trimmed by 6 bases and the J gene end by 4 bases; junction bases not matched to a gene: 8. CDR1 and CDR2 from the germline V gene are WSHSY and SAAADI. This CDR3 has 15 residues.

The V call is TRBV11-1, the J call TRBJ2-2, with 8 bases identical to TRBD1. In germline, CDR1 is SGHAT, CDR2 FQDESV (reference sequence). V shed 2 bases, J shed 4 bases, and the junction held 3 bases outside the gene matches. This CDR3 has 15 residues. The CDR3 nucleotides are TGTGCCAGCAGCTTACAGGGGGCGCTCACCGGGGAGCTGTTTTTT. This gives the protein CASSLQGALTGELFF.

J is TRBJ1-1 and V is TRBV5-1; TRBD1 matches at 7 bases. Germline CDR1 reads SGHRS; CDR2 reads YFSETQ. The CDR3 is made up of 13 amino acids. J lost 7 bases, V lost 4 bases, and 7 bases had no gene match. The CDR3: CASSPGTAIEAFF. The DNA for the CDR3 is TGCGCCAGCAGCCCCGGGACAGCGATTGAAGCTTTCTTT.

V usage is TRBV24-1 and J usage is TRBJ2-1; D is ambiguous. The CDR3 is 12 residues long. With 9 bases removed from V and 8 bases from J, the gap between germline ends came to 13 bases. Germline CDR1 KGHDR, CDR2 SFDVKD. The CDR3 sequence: CATSVGFDEQFF. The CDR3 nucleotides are TGTGCCACCTCCGTCGGGTTCGATGAGCAGTTCTTC.

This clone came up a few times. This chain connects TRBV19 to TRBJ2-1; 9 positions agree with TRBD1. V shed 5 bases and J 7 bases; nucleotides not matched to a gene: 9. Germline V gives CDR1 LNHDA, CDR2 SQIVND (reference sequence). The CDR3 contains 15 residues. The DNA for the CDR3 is TGTGCCAGTAGTCCCGGGACAGGGATTATGAATGAGCAGTTCTTC. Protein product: CASSPGTGIMNEQFF.

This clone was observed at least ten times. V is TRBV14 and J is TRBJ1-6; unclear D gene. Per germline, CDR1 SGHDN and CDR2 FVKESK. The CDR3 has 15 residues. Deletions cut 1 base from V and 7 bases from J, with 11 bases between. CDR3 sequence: CASSQGQQPNSPLHF. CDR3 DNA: TGTGCCAGCAGCCAAGGGCAACAACCCAATTCACCCCTCCACTTT.

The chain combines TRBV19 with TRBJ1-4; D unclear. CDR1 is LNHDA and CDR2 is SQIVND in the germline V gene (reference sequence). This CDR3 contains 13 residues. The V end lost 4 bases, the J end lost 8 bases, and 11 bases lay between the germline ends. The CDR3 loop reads CASSRRREEKLFF. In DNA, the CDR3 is TGTGCCAGTAGTAGGCGGCGTGAGGAAAAACTGTTTTTT.

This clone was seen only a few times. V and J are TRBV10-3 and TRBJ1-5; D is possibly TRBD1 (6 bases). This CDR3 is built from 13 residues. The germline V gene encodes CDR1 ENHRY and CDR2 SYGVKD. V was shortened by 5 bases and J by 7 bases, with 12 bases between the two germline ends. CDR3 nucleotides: TGTGCCATCAGTACAGGGTTGGAACAGCCCCAGCATTTT. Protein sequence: CAISTGLEQPQHF.

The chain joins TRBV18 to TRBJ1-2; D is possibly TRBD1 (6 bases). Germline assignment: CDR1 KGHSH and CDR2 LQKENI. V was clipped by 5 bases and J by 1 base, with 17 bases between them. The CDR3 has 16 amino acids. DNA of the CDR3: TGTGCCAGCTCAGAAGGGGGAATCATACGTAACTATGGCTACACCTTC. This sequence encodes CASSEGGIIRNYGYTF.

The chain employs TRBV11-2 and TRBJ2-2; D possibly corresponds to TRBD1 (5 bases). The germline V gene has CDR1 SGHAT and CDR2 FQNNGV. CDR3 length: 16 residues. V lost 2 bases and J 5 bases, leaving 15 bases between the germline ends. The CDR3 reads CASSLRSRGGTGELFF. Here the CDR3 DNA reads TGTGCCAGCAGCTTAAGGTCTAGGGGCGGAACCGGGGAGCTGTTTTTT.

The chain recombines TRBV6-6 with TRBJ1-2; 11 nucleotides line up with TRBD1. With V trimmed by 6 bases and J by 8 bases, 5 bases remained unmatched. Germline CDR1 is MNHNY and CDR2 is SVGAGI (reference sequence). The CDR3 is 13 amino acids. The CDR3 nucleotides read TGTGCCAGCAGGGGACAGGGGGGTGAGGGCTACACCTTC. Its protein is CASRGQGGEGYTF.

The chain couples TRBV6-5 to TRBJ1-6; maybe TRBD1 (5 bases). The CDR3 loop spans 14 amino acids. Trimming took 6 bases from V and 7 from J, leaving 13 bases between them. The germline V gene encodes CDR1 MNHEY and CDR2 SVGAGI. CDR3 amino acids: CASREGMGNSPLHF. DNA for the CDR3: TGTGCCAGCAGGGAGGGGATGGGAAATTCACCCCTCCACTTT.

In DNA form, the CDR3 reads TGCGCCAGCAGCACCCGGGACTCAGGGAAGGATACGCAGTATTTT. Its translation: CASSTRDSGKDTQYF. The chain employs TRBV5-1 and TRBJ2-3, with a weak D call TRBD2 (6 bases). V shed 4 bases and J shed 6 bases, with 18 bases lying between them. The CDR3 runs 15 residues. Germline assignment: CDR1 SGHRS and CDR2 YFSETQ. Full variable domain (rest looked up from reference TRBV5-1 and TRBJ2-3): KAGVTQTPRYLIKTRGQQVTLSCSPISGHRSVSWYQQTPGQGLQFLFEYFSETQRNKGNFPGRFSGRQFSNSRSEMNVSTLELGDSALYLCASSTRDSGKDTQYFGPGTRLTVL.

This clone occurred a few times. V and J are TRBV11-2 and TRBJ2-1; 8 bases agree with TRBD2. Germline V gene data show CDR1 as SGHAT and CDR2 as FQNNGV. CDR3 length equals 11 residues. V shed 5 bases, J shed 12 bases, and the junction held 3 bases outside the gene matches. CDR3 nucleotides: TGTGCCAGCAGCCGGGCGGGGGGGCAGTTCTTC. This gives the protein CASSRAGGQFF.

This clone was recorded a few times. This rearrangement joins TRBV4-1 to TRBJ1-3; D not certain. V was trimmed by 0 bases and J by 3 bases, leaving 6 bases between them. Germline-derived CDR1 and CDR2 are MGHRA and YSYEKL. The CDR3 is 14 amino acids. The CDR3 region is CASSQEQFGNTIYF. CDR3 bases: TGCGCCAGCAGCCAAGAACAGTTTGGAAACACCATATATTTT.

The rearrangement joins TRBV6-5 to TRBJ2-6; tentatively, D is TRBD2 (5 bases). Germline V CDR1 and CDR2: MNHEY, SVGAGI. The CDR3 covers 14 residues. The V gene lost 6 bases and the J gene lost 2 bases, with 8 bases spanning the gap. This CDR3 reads CASRGLTGANVLTF. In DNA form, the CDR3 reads TGTGCCAGCAGAGGACTCACTGGGGCCAACGTCCTGACTTTC.

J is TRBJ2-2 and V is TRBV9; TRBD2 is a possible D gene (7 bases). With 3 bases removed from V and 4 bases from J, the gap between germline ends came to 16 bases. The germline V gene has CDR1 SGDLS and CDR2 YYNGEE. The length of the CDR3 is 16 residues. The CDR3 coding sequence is TGTGCCAGCAGCGCGAGCCGGGGGGCGGGCACCGGGGAGCTGTTTTTT. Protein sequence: CASSASRGAGTGELFF.

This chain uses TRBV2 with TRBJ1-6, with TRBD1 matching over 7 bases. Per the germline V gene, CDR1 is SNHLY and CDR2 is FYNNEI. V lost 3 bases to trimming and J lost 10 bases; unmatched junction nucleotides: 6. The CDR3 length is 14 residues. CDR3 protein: CASSDEGARSPLHF. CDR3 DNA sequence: TGTGCCAGCAGTGACGAGGGGGCAAGGTCACCCCTCCACTTT.

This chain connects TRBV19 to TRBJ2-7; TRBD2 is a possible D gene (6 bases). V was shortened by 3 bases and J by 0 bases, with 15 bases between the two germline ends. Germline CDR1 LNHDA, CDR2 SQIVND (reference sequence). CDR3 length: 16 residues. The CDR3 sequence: CASSIMRGLSSYEQYF. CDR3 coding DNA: TGTGCCAGTAGTATTATGAGGGGACTGAGCTCCTACGAGCAGTACTTC.

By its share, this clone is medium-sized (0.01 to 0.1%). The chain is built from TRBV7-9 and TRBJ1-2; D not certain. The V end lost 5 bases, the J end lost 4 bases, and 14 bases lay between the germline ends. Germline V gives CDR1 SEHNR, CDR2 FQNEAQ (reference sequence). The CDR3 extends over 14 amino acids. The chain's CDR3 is CASSPPGAAYGYTF. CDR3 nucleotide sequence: TGTGCCAGCAGCCCCCCCGGTGCCGCCTATGGCTACACCTTC.